The 6 T cell receptor beta chains listed next were all sequenced from one sample in a study of regulatory T cells in long-lasting Graves disease. Time point described: newly diagnosed GD, antithyroid drugs for less than 3 months. The authors made the TCR library using RNA they extracted from PBMCs. Construction of TCR beta libraries relied on iRepertoire HTBI primers and on Arm-PCR targeting CDR3 regions. Each CDR3 protein gets one entry after TCRdb re-called the multiplex PCR reads with MiXCR. The sample has fewer than 450,000 distinct CDR3 sequences; approximately 15% are singletons. These data were also filed under a second study, of T cells in Graves' hyperthyroidism and ophthalmopathy.

This specimen was peripheral blood mononuclear cells (PBMCs), taken at new diagnosis, from a patient treated with antithyroid drugs. Every receptor here comes from a woman in her thirties or forties with Graves disease.

Of note for this clonotype: Its ends do not fully match the called genes, so a read error is possible. The chain recombines TRBV14 with TRBJ2-1; D possibly corresponds to TRBD2 (5 bases). CDR1 is SGHDN and CDR2 is FVKESK in the germline V gene. CDR3 length equals 13 residues. The CDR3 nucleotides are TGTGCCAGCAGCCTAGGGAGATACAATGGGCAGTTCTTC. Protein: CASSLGRYNGQFF.

To note about this clonotype: At one boundary the junction diverges from the germline segment, which might be a read error. CDR3 nucleotide sequence: TGTGCCAGCAGTGCAGGACAGGTCCCCTCTGAAGCTTCCTTT. Translation gives CASSAGQVPSEASF. J is TRBJ1-1 and V is TRBV12-3 or TRBV12-4; 7 bases are a match to TRBD1. The CDR3 consists of 14 residues.

A word on this clonotype: A much larger clone lies a single base off, so this may be a read error. The chain combines TRBV3-1 with TRBJ2-1; 8 bases are a match to TRBD1. CDR1 and CDR2 (germline): LGHDT, YNNKEL (reference sequence). The CDR3 length is 15 residues. The DNA of the CDR3 is TGTGCCAGCAGCGTCGCCTACAGGGGGGACAATGTGCAGTTCTTC. Translated, it gives CASSVAYRGDNVQFF.

As concerns this clonotype: A read error may be the cause here, since a much bigger clone is one base away. V is TRBV3-1 and J is TRBJ2-1; either TRBD1 or TRBD2 may supply D (5 bases each). This CDR3 is built from 18 residues. Germline V lookup: CDR1 LGHDT, CDR2 YNNKEL (reference sequence). CDR3 sequence reads: CASRQEGRVLFRYNEQFF. The CDR3 DNA reads as TGTGCCAGCAGGCAAGAGGGCAGGGTCCTTTTCCGTTACAATGAGCAGTTCTTC.

The chain uses TRBV4-1 and TRBJ2-3, with unresolved D. V shed 2 bases and J shed 1 base, with 13 bases lying between them. The CDR3 has 16 amino acids. Germline CDR1 is MGHRA and CDR2 is YSYEKL. In nucleotides, the CDR3 is TGCGCCAGCAGCCAATCTCGCGTCATCGGCACAGATACGCAGTATTTT. It translates to CASSQSRVIGTDTQYF.

This chain uses TRBV6-5 with TRBJ2-3; 8 bases are shared with TRBD1. Germline CDR1 MNHEY, CDR2 SVGAGI. The CDR3 sequence is 16 residues long. After removal of 0 bases from V and 0 bases from J, the junction contained 2 bases not matched to a gene. This chain's CDR3 is CASSYSQGASTDTQYF. The CDR3 nucleotides are TGTGCCAGCAGTTACTCCCAGGGGGCAAGCACAGATACGCAGTATTTT.